This entry is about one T cell receptor (beta chain). Participants' reported clinical history set cohort assignment. This specimen comes from a study of blood T cell repertoires in COVID-19. Turning to the study itself: The United States, Italy and Spain were the sources of the acute and convalescent COVID-19 samples.

Here immunoSEQ multiplex PCR was the method, and the copy in TCRdb shows in-frame clones only, minus some. The sample consists of some 190,000 clones, more than 75% of them appearing once. V dropped 4 bases and J dropped 4 bases, with 19 bases sitting between them. Germline lookup yields CDR1 LNHDA and CDR2 SQIVND (reference sequence). There are 16 residues in the CDR3. The chain joins TRBV19 to TRBJ1-2, with TRBD1 as a possible D gene (6 bases). Material for sequencing was PBMCs or T cells enriched from blood (not recorded which). This clonotype originated in a man aged 40-49 years with acute COVID-19. The chain's CDR3 is CASSTGQGSFGYGYTF. Here the CDR3 DNA reads TGTGCCAGTAGTACGGGGCAGGGGTCCTTCGGCTATGGCTACACCTTC.